This TCR beta chain derives from a study of T cell repertoires in cytomegalovirus infection. Study as a whole: Selected CMV epitopes included recently identified HLA-C-restricted ones as well as well-studied HLA-B-restricted ones. Study observations and caveats: Carriage of CMV together with the relevant HLA was identifiable through cumulative public TCR beta family frequency.

V was trimmed by 1 base and J by 6 bases, leaving 10 bases between them. There are 14 residues in the CDR3. Germline lookup yields CDR1 SGHVS and CDR2 FQNEAQ. Concerning this clonotype itself: Its cognate antigen is unknown.

TCRdb re-called the reads through MiXCR, storing one row per CDR3 protein. The sample yields about 220,000 distinct CDR3 sequences, 38% seen once. Sequenced here: CD8+ T cells from cultured PBMCs, sampled from culture after CMV antigen stimulation. This receptor was taken from a human donor in good health (CMV status not recorded). Some clones in this sample may be carry-over from other donors' samples. The chain is built from TRBV7-8 and TRBJ1-5; TRBD1 might be the D (6 bases). CDR3 in amino acids: CASSLGAGAQPQHF. CDR3 sequence (DNA): TGTGCCAGCAGCTTAGGGGCAGGGGCTCAGCCCCAGCATTTT.